The 20 T cell receptor beta chains reported below all come from one sample, sequenced in a study of cytomegalovirus exposure and HLA in healthy donors. TCRdb's table, derived via immunoSEQ multiplex PCR, lists solely in-frame clones and lacks some. Of fewer than 200,000 clones listed, roughly 85% are singletons. What was sequenced was PBMCs. The receptors stem from a young man in good health and CMV-seropositive.

The chain has TRBV9 and TRBJ2-3; no clear D. The CDR3 length is 16 residues. Per germline, CDR1 SGDLS and CDR2 YYNGEE. The V end lost 0 bases, the J end lost 0 bases, and 11 bases lay between the germline ends. The CDR3 sequence is CASSVGMRASTDTQYF. The CDR3 DNA reads TGTGCCAGCAGCGTAGGTATGCGTGCTAGCACAGATACGCAGTATTTT.

This rearrangement joins TRBV20-1 to TRBJ2-7; D remains unclear. V lost 5 bases, J lost 6 bases, and 11 bases lay in between. This CDR3 spans 11 amino acids. Germline lookup yields CDR1 DFQATT and CDR2 SNEGSKA (reference sequence). The CDR3 region has the DNA TGCAGTGCTTTAGCAGAAGGCGAGCAGTACTTC. Translation gives CSALAEGEQYF.

This rearrangement joins TRBV28 to TRBJ1-5; maybe TRBD1 (5 bases). Looked up from germline, CDR1 is MDHEN and CDR2 is SYDVKM. V dropped 5 bases and J dropped 0 bases, with 14 bases sitting between them. CDR3 size: 16 residues. The CDR3 nucleotides read TGTGCCAGCAGTGGAGGGACCGATAATAGCAATCAGCCCCAGCATTTT. Amino acid sequence: CASSGGTDNSNQPQHF. The complete variable domain, with remaining parts taken from reference TRBV28 and TRBJ1-5, reads DVKVTQSSRYLVKRTGEKVFLECVQDMDHENMFWYRQDPGLGLRLIYFSYDVKMKEKGDIPEGYSVSREKKERFSLILESASTNQTSMYLCASSGGTDNSNQPQHFGDGTRLSIL.

This chain uses TRBV6-1 with TRBJ2-6; weak D call: TRBD1 (5 bases). The CDR3 has 15 amino acids. The germline V gene has CDR1 MNHNS and CDR2 SASEGT. Trimming took 7 bases from V and 0 from J, leaving 10 bases between them. The CDR3 loop reads CASTDSFSGANVLTF. CDR3 DNA: TGTGCCAGCACTGACAGTTTCTCTGGGGCCAACGTCCTGACTTTC.

The chain combines TRBV4-1 with TRBJ2-7, with TRBD1 as a possible D gene (7 bases). V was trimmed by 3 bases and J by 3 bases, leaving 12 bases between them. Looked up from germline, CDR1 is MGHRA and CDR2 is YSYEKL. The CDR3 spans 14 residues. CDR3 protein: CASSQRQGGYEQYF. The DNA for the CDR3 is TGCGCCAGCAGCCAGAGACAGGGAGGCTACGAGCAGTACTTC.

The genes are TRBV6-5 and TRBJ2-7; D is ambiguous. V lost 2 bases and J lost 2, with 4 bases in between. The CDR3 covers 12 residues. Germline V gene sequence: CDR1 MNHEY, CDR2 SVGAGI. The CDR3 sequence is CASSYNTYEQYF. The CDR3, as DNA: TGTGCCAGCAGTTACAATACCTACGAGCAGTACTTC.

The chain links TRBV15 to TRBJ2-4; 8 bases are shared with TRBD1. Trimming cost V 3 bases and J 5 bases; bases outside gene matches: 12. Germline assignment: CDR1 LNHNV and CDR2 YYDKDF (reference sequence). The CDR3 is 17 residues long. The chain's CDR3 is CATSRLSGGRRENIQYF. The CDR3 region has the DNA TGTGCCACCAGCAGGCTATCAGGGGGCCGGAGGGAAAACATTCAGTACTTC.

This clone was seen a single time. The gene calls are TRBV27 and TRBJ2-1; 8 positions agree with TRBD2. The length of the CDR3 is 18 residues. J was trimmed by 9 bases and V by 1 base; bases with no gene match: 17. Germline CDR1 and CDR2: MNHEY and SMNVEV (reference sequence). The CDR3 region is CASSLFPPDPGLGIEQFF. The DNA of the CDR3 is TGTGCCAGCAGTTTATTCCCCCCCGACCCGGGACTAGGGATTGAGCAGTTCTTC.

Regarding this clone: Other DNA sequences in the same sample also yield this CDR3. The J gene is TRBJ1-1, the V gene TRBV5-1, with D possibly TRBD1 on 5 matching bases. The CDR3 is 14 residues long. Germline V gene data show CDR1 as SGHRS and CDR2 as YFSETQ. V was pared by 0 bases and J by 0 bases, with 6 bases between. The CDR3 DNA follows: TGCGCCAGCAGCTTGGGACAGATGAACACTGAAGCTTTCTTT. This codes for CASSLGQMNTEAFF.

The DNA for the CDR3 is TGTGCCAGCACCGTAGGCGGACAGGGTCACTACAATGAGCAGTTCTTC. Residues: CASTVGGQGHYNEQFF. The J gene is TRBJ2-1, the V gene TRBV28; 8 nucleotides align to TRBD1. The CDR3 has 16 residues. Germline loops: CDR1 MDHEN, CDR2 SYDVKM. With V trimmed by 7 bases and J by 3 bases, 11 bases remained unmatched.

A few counts support this clone. CDR3: CASSLGGYLYEQYF. CDR3 coding DNA: TGTGCCAGCAGTTTAGGGGGGTATCTTTACGAGCAGTACTTC. This chain uses TRBV28 with TRBJ2-7; possible D gene TRBD2, 6 bases. Germline V gene data show CDR1 as MDHEN and CDR2 as SYDVKM. V was trimmed by 2 bases and J by 4 bases, leaving 12 bases between them. This CDR3 is built from 14 residues.

This clone was counted once. The CDR3 DNA sequence: TGTGCCTGGAGACGGGCAGGGTCCCCAAACACTGAAGCTTTCTTT. Amino acid sequence: CAWRRAGSPNTEAFF. V is TRBV30 and J is TRBJ1-1; possible D gene TRBD1, 5 bases. CDR3 size: 15 residues. Germline assignment: CDR1 GTSNPN and CDR2 SVGIG (reference sequence). V lost 3 bases and J 2 bases, leaving 16 bases between the germline ends.

The rearrangement links TRBV2 to TRBJ2-1; D is ambiguous. Looked up from germline, CDR1 is SNHLY and CDR2 is FYNNEI. With 5 bases removed from V and 2 bases from J, the gap between germline ends came to 13 bases. This CDR3 comprises 15 residues. CDR3 in amino acids: CASSSRRSTYNEQFF. CDR3 nucleotides: TGTGCCAGCAGTAGCCGCAGGTCCACCTACAATGAGCAGTTCTTC.

The chain recombines TRBV5-6 with TRBJ2-5; D possibly corresponds to TRBD2 (5 bases). With 4 bases removed from V and 2 bases from J, the gap between germline ends came to 15 bases. Germline V CDR1 and CDR2: SGHDT, YYEEEE. The CDR3 loop spans 15 amino acids. CDR3 loop: CASSPTDGDQETQYF. The DNA for the CDR3 is TGTGCCAGCAGCCCCACCGACGGGGATCAAGAGACCCAGTACTTC.

The chain recombines TRBV28 with TRBJ1-1, with a weak D call TRBD1 (6 bases). CDR3 length: 16 amino acids. Germline CDR1 and CDR2: MDHEN and SYDVKM. Trimming cost V 4 bases and J 4 bases, with 19 bases left between them. In DNA form, the CDR3 reads TGTGCCAGCAGTTCGGAGGGGGGGGGATTGGGCACTGAAGCTTTCTTT. Residues: CASSSEGGGLGTEAFF.

CDR3: CASSLNGPISSGNTIYF. CDR3 DNA sequence: TGCGCCAGCAGCTTGAATGGGCCGATTAGCTCTGGAAACACCATATATTTT. The genes are TRBV5-1 and TRBJ1-3; D gene unclear. The V end lost 1 base, the J end lost 0 bases, and 14 bases lay between the germline ends. The CDR3 totals 17 residues. Looked up from germline, CDR1 is SGHRS and CDR2 is YFSETQ.

This sequence joins TRBV7-6 and TRBJ1-2, with D possibly TRBD1 on 6 matching bases. Trimming took off 4 bases at V and 8 bases at J, with 17 bases between the two ends. The germline gives CDR1 SGHVS, CDR2 FNYEAQ. The CDR3 is made up of 14 amino acids. The CDR3 loop is CASSSRDKGSGYTF. The CDR3 DNA reads as TGTGCCAGCAGCTCCCGGGACAAAGGAAGCGGCTACACCTTC.

This chain joins TRBV27 and TRBJ2-7, with TRBD2 matching over 9 bases. Germline CDR1 MNHEY, CDR2 SMNVEV (reference sequence). The ends lost 6 bases at V and 9 bases at J; junction bases unmatched: 15. The CDR3 covers 15 residues. The CDR3 spells CASSSTSGVYFVQYF. CDR3 nucleotides: TGTGCCAGCAGCTCGACTAGCGGAGTCTACTTCGTGCAGTACTTC.

This clone is a singleton in its sample. The chain has TRBV14 and TRBJ2-6, with D uncertain. Germline CDR1 SGHDN, CDR2 FVKESK. The CDR3 totals 14 residues. V was trimmed by 6 bases and J by 0 bases, leaving 6 bases between them. In DNA, the CDR3 is TGTGCCAGCAGGAGTAGCTCTGGGGCCAACGTCCTGACTTTC. Encoded protein: CASRSSSGANVLTF.

The genes are TRBV6-5 and TRBJ2-2, with 7 bases lining up with TRBD1. This CDR3 is 15 amino acids long. V was clipped by 0 bases and J by 7 bases; unmatched bases: 5. Germline CDR1 reads MNHEY; CDR2 reads SVGAGI. The CDR3 region has the DNA TGTGCCAGCAGTTACTCGAGAGGGGGCGGCGGGGAGCTGTTTTTT. Its translation is CASSYSRGGGGELFF.